The source of this T cell receptor beta chain is a study of post-analysis software for immune sequencing data. The CDR3 extends over 14 amino acids. V gave up 3 bases and J gave up 1 base; unmatched junction bases: 3. Germline V gives CDR1 DFQATT, CDR2 SNEGSKA (reference sequence). Study-level findings and limits: Compared with controls, patients had more of roughly five TRBV segments, including TRBV5-6, TRBV5-1 and TRBV20-1. The normalized Chao1 diversity of multiple sclerosis patients was significantly lower than that of controls.

Prepared TCR beta cDNA libraries contained unique molecular identifiers. MiXCR, applied by TCRdb to the PCR reads, yields one record per CDR3 protein. Found here are roughly 800,000 distinct CDR3 sequences, just under 30% of them singletons; the top ten hold around 0.55%. This clonotype has a handful of counts. As yet, its antigen is unknown. The source material was blood. This chain connects TRBV20-1 to TRBJ2-3; 8 bases agree with TRBD1. This receptor was taken from a girl aged 5-17 years with multiple sclerosis. The CDR3 nucleotides read TGCAGTGCTAGCCCAGGGGGCCGCACAGATACGCAGTATTTT. It codes for CSASPGGRTDTQYF.